This T cell receptor beta chain was captured by sequencing in a study of blood T cell repertoires in COVID-19. Overall study: Acute and convalescent COVID-19 samples came from the United States, Italy and Spain. From T cells, B-cell-depleted T cells, or PBMCs came the material, which was cDNA or gDNA.

Authors' data handling: Amplification with reference gene primers provided the estimates of nucleated cell counts. Only in-frame clones appear in the TCRdb table, and some are missing; sequencing was by immunoSEQ multiplex PCR. That table supplies the V and J calls and clone size; D and trimming were determined from the DNA. Found here are some 250,000 clones, 88% of them singletons; the top ten hold around 0.99%. Germline V gives CDR1 MNHNS, CDR2 SASEGT. V gave up 3 bases and J gave up 1 base, with 6 bases separating them. This CDR3 has 14 amino acids. Sequencing was done on a sample of peripheral blood. The chain joins TRBV6-1 to TRBJ2-2, with a possible D match to TRBD1 (5 bases). This receptor was identified in a middle-aged woman who had recovered from COVID-19. CDR3 in DNA: TGTGCCAGCAGTGACAGGGTGAACACCGGGGAGCTGTTTTTT. This encodes CASSDRVNTGELFF.